This T cell receptor beta chain comes out of a study of cytomegalovirus exposure and HLA in healthy donors. Study results and limitations: In a later analysis, donors in an Asian-associated ancestry cluster reportedly had fewer N-insertions in productive TCRs than the cohort mean. Rare TCR sequences dominated, though some public TCRs recurred in many donors.

Of note for this clone: As yet, its antigen is unknown.

Per the germline V gene, CDR1 is LNHDA and CDR2 is SQIVND (reference sequence). The CDR3 is 14 amino acids. V was cut by 3 bases and J by 2 bases, with 7 bases left in between. The PCR employed 60 Vbeta primers together with 13 Jbeta primers. The repertoire was sequenced with immunoSEQ multiplex PCR; TCRdb's copy has only in-frame clones and lacks some. This table has about 130,000 clones, around four fifths appearing once. The V and J genes are TRBV19 and TRBJ2-2; D remains unclear. The sequence was collected from a man aged 35 to 55 in good health and CMV-seronegative. The sample taken for sequencing was PBMCs. CDR3 nucleotide sequence: TGTGCCAGTAGTATCAGACAAAACACCGGGGAGCTGTTTTTT. The encoded protein is CASSIRQNTGELFF.